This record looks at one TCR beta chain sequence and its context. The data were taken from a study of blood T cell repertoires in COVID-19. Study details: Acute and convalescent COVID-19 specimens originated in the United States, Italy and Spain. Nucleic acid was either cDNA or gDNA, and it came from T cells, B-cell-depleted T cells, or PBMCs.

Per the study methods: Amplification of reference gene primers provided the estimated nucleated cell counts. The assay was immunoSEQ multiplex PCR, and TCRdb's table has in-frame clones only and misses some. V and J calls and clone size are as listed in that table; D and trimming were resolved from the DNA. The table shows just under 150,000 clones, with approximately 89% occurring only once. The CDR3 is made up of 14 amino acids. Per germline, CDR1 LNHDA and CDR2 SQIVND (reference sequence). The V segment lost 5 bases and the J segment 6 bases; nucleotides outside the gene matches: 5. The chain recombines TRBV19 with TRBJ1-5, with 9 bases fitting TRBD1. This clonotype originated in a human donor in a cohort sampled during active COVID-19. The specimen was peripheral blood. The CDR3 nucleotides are TGTGCCAGTAGTGGACAGGGGTGGGGTCAGCCCCAGCATTTT. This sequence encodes CASSGQGWGQPQHF.